This TCR beta chain was captured in a study of blood T cell repertoires in COVID-19. Study at large: COVID-19 samples, acute and convalescent, were from the United States, Italy and Spain. PBMCs, B-cell-depleted T cells, or T cells provided the cDNA or gDNA that made up the material.

Original processing notes: Reference gene primer amplification yielded estimated nucleated cell counts. The assay was immunoSEQ multiplex PCR, and TCRdb's table has in-frame clones only and misses some. D and trimming were read from the DNA, whereas the V and J calls and clone size are those reported in that table. Of 50,000 to 65,000 clones in the sample, 72% were seen once. It was during active infection that Seattle patients were enrolled and then longitudinally followed. This clone was seen just once. The CDR3 contains 15 residues. Germline CDR1 is SQVTM and CDR2 is ANQGSEA. Trimming cost V 6 bases and J 6 bases; bases outside gene matches: 11.

This receptor was identified in a woman in her 70s with COVID-19, enrolled during active disease. V and J are TRBV29-1 and TRBJ2-3; the match to TRBD1 covers 11 bases. Material: peripheral blood. The CDR3 nucleotides are TGCAGCGTCGCATTTGGACAGGGGGCGTCGGATACGCAGTATTTT. The encoded protein is CSVAFGQGASDTQYF.